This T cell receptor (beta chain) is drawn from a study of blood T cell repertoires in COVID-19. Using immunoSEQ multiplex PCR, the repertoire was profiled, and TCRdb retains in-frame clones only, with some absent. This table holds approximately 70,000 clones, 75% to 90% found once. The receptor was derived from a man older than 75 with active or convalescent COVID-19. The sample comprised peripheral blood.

In nucleotides, the CDR3 is TGCGCCAGCAGTTTTGGCGGACAGGATTATGGCTACACCTTC. Translated, it gives CASSFGGQDYGYTF. J is TRBJ1-2 and V is TRBV5-1; 7 bases map to TRBD1. The CDR3 extends over 14 amino acids. The ends lost 5 bases at V and 5 bases at J; junction bases unmatched: 9. Germline CDR1 and CDR2: SGHRS and YFSETQ.